Listed below are T cell receptor beta chains from one sample, sequenced in a study of blood T cell repertoires in COVID-19. Assay: immunoSEQ multiplex PCR; the TCRdb copy retains only in-frame clones and omits some. The sample yields about 34,000 clones, 60% to 80% seen once. The sequenced sample consisted of peripheral blood. Receptor source: a man aged 80 or over with active or convalescent COVID-19. Both conserved end residues are part of each CDR3. A D gene is named only where the DNA matches it firmly. Size values are once, few and many counts, or a class for expanded clones, and some rows have none.

size,D,J,V,length,CDR3,DNA
-,-,TRBJ2-5,TRBV5-4,15,CASSLYLEGQETQYF,TGTGCCAGCAGCTTGTATTTGGAGGGCCAAGAGACCCAGTACTTC
once,-,TRBJ1-1,TRBV5-1,17,CASSLWGRAEGNTEAFF,TGCGCCAGCAGCTTGTGGGGCAGGGCGGAAGGAAACACTGAAGCTTTCTTT
medium-sized,TRBD2,TRBJ2-1,TRBV19,11,CATSGRDEQFF,TGTGCCACTAGCGGGAGGGATGAGCAGTTCTTC
few,-,TRBJ2-7,TRBV5-1,15,CASSLRLEGNSEQYF,TGCGCCAGCAGCTTGCGACTAGAAGGAAATAGCGAGCAGTACTTC
-,-,TRBJ2-5,TRBV5-1,13,CASSPSSEETQYF,TGCGCCAGCAGCCCCTCTAGCGAAGAGACCCAGTACTTC
few,TRBD2,TRBJ2-5,TRBV3-1/TRBV3-2,14,CASSHRLAGETQYF,TGTGCCAGCAGCCACCGACTAGCCGGTGAGACCCAGTACTTC
medium-sized,-,TRBJ1-2,TRBV28,14,CASSLSPGNYGYTF,TGTGCCAGCAGTTTATCGCCAGGGAACTATGGCTACACCTTC
-,TRBD1,TRBJ1-1,TRBV6-5,13,CASGRQGNTEAFF,TGTGCCAGCGGGAGACAGGGGAACACTGAAGCTTTCTTT
once,TRBD2,TRBJ2-3,TRBV18,15,CASSPTSHSTDTQYF,TGTGCCAGCTCACCGACTAGCCATTCCACAGATACGCAGTATTTT
-,-,TRBJ1-6,TRBV25-1,11,CASSEGTSLHF,TGTGCCAGCAGTGAAGGGACAAGCCTCCACTTT
-,TRBD2,TRBJ2-5,TRBV7-2,14,CASSLIWGGETQYF,TGTGCCAGCAGCTTAATTTGGGGGGGGGAGACCCAGTACTTC
-,-,TRBJ1-3,TRBV28,16,CASSLWTELPGNTIYF,TGTGCCAGCAGTTTATGGACTGAATTACCTGGAAACACCATATATTTT
-,-,TRBJ2-1,TRBV7-2,14,CASSLRLESNEQFF,TGTGCCAGCAGCTTAAGGCTAGAAAGCAATGAGCAGTTCTTC
-,TRBD2,TRBJ2-1,TRBV5-1,16,CASSPAGAGFYNEQFF,TGCGCCAGCAGCCCAGCGGGAGCAGGCTTCTACAATGAGCAGTTCTTC
few,TRBD2,TRBJ2-7,TRBV3-1/TRBV3-2,15,CASSQDHGGGYEQYF,TGTGCCAGCAGCCAAGATCATGGGGGGGGCTACGAGCAGTACTTC
-,TRBD1,TRBJ1-4,TRBV2,18,CASSLPRDRAATNEKLFF,TGTGCCAGCAGCCTACCCCGGGACAGGGCAGCAACTAATGAAAAACTGTTTTTT
-,-,TRBJ1-1,TRBV18,15,CASSPLVSRNTEAFF,TGTGCCAGCTCACCACTGGTGTCGAGAAATACTGAAGCTTTCTTT
-,-,TRBJ1-3,TRBV27,13,CASSEGVGNTIYF,TGTGCCAGCAGTGAAGGGGTTGGAAACACCATATATTTT
once,-,TRBJ1-2,TRBV10-3,14,CAISEGGSNYGYTF,TGTGCCATCAGTGAGGGCGGTTCTAACTATGGCTACACCTTC
-,-,TRBJ1-1,TRBV5-5,15,CASTPSWPLSTEAFF,TGTGCCAGCACCCCATCTTGGCCTTTAAGCACTGAAGCTTTCTTT
-,TRBD1,TRBJ1-5,TRBV24-1,18,CATSSATGASYSNQPQHF,TGTGCCACCAGTTCTGCGACAGGGGCCTCCTATAGCAATCAGCCCCAGCATTTT
-,-,TRBJ1-1,TRBV3-1/TRBV3-2,15,CASSPFGGLHTEAFF,TGTGCCAGCAGCCCCTTCGGGGGGCTACACACTGAAGCTTTCTTT
-,TRBD2,TRBJ2-1,TRBV7-9,15,CASSFLAGNHNEQFF,TGTGCCAGCAGCTTCCTAGCGGGCAACCACAATGAGCAGTTCTTC
few,TRBD1,TRBJ2-1,TRBV28,16,CASSKQGAQGENEQFF,TGTGCCAGCAGTAAACAGGGGGCGCAGGGAGAGAATGAGCAGTTCTTC
-,TRBD2,TRBJ2-5,TRBV15,19,CATSTRKHGTSGSQETQYF,TGTGCCACCAGCACACGAAAGCACGGAACTAGCGGAAGCCAAGAGACCCAGTACTTC
-,-,TRBJ2-5,TRBV5-6,15,CASIGKAANEETQYF,TGTGCCAGCATCGGTAAGGCGGCTAACGAAGAGACCCAGTACTTC
-,-,TRBJ2-3,TRBV2,11,CASSDRDTQYF,TGTGCCAGCAGTGATCGAGATACGCAGTATTTT
-,-,TRBJ1-1,TRBV5-1,14,CASSMGTPNTEAFF,TGCGCCAGCAGCATGGGGACACCTAACACTGAAGCTTTCTTT
-,TRBD1,TRBJ1-1,TRBV7-9,15,CASSLRDRASTEAFF,TGTGCCAGCAGCTTACGGGACAGGGCCTCCACTGAAGCTTTCTTT
-,-,TRBJ2-1,TRBV11-2,14,CASSLGPSSNEQFF,TGTGCCAGCAGCTTAGGCCCTAGCTCCAATGAGCAGTTCTTC
-,-,TRBJ2-5,TRBV18,13,CASSIKQGETQYF,TGTGCCAGCTCGATTAAGCAGGGAGAGACCCAGTACTTC
few,-,TRBJ2-5,TRBV3-1/TRBV3-2,13,CASSQSGEETQYF,TGTGCCAGCAGCCAATCGGGAGAAGAGACCCAGTACTTC
-,TRBD1,TRBJ2-2,TRBV28,14,CASSLTGSTGELFF,TGTGCCAGCAGCCTGACAGGGTCCACCGGGGAGCTGTTTTTT
-,TRBD1,TRBJ1-2,TRBV5-4,12,CASSVDRDGYTF,TGTGCCAGCAGCGTCGACAGGGATGGCTACACCTTC
few,TRBD1,TRBJ1-4,TRBV24-1,16,CATSEAGTGEMEKLFF,TGTGCCACCAGTGAAGCTGGGACAGGGGAGATGGAAAAACTGTTTTTT
-,TRBD1,TRBJ1-6,TRBV18,15,CASSPEQGHNSPLHF,TGTGCCAGCTCACCGGAACAGGGGCATAATTCACCCCTCCACTTT
-,TRBD2,TRBJ2-7,TRBV29-1,16,CSVEGILAGESGEQYF,TGCAGCGTTGAGGGAATCTTAGCGGGAGAATCCGGCGAGCAGTACTTC
few,-,TRBJ1-2,TRBV9,13,CASSPDPGRGYTF,TGTGCCAGCAGCCCAGACCCGGGTCGCGGCTACACCTTC
few,-,TRBJ1-1,TRBV6-5,14,CATGGLSGMTEAFF,TGTGCCACCGGGGGGTTAAGTGGGATGACTGAAGCTTTCTTT
-,-,TRBJ1-4,TRBV5-1,17,CASSQLPGTSTNEKLFF,TGCGCCAGCAGCCAACTCCCCGGGACATCAACTAATGAAAAACTGTTTTTT
-,TRBD1,TRBJ1-6,TRBV7-8,19,CASSRTMLQGVGSNSPLHF,TGTGCCAGCAGCCGTACGATGTTACAGGGGGTGGGGAGTAATTCACCCCTCCACTTT
-,-,TRBJ2-1,TRBV10-1,14,CASSDQDSYNEQFF,TGCGCCAGCAGTGACCAGGACAGCTACAATGAGCAGTTCTTC
-,-,TRBJ2-1,TRBV11-2,16,CASSPPLSSGVNEQFF,TGTGCCAGCAGCCCCCCATTGAGTAGCGGTGTCAATGAGCAGTTCTTC
-,TRBD2,TRBJ2-2,TRBV7-2,15,CASSRSGANTGELFF,TGTGCCAGCAGTCGTAGCGGGGCGAACACCGGGGAGCTGTTTTTT
-,-,TRBJ1-2,TRBV15,13,CATSRDREMGYTF,TGTGCCACCAGCAGAGATCGGGAGATGGGCTACACCTTC
-,-,TRBJ1-2,TRBV27,14,CASSLRLGGHGYTF,TGTGCCAGCAGTTTAAGGTTAGGGGGACATGGCTACACCTTC
-,TRBD2,TRBJ2-1,TRBV5-1,14,CASSAQTSGGEQFF,TGCGCCAGCAGCGCCCAAACTAGCGGCGGGGAGCAGTTCTTC
-,TRBD1,TRBJ2-2,TRBV18,16,CASSAGGAANTGELFF,TGTGCCAGCTCGGCAGGGGGCGCCGCGAACACCGGGGAGCTGTTTTTT
-,-,TRBJ1-5,TRBV7-9,13,CASSRGVNQPQHF,TGTGCCAGCAGCCGGGGAGTAAATCAGCCCCAGCATTTT
-,TRBD2,TRBJ2-4,TRBV24-1,16,CATSDDTGTSKNIQYF,TGTGCCACCAGTGATGATACCGGGACTAGCAAAAACATTCAGTACTTC
-,-,TRBJ2-3,TRBV18,14,CASSLPGATDTQYF,TGTGCCAGCTCACTTCCTGGGGCAACAGATACGCAGTATTTT
-,-,TRBJ2-2,TRBV6-2/TRBV6-3,14,CASSGRTKAGELFF,TGTGCCAGCAGTGGAAGGACTAAGGCCGGGGAGCTGTTTTTT
-,TRBD1,TRBJ1-2,TRBV5-8,13,CASRPRTGYGYTF,TGTGCCAGCAGACCTCGGACAGGCTATGGCTACACCTTC
-,-,TRBJ2-2,TRBV3-1/TRBV3-2,16,CASSQNPTVNTGELFF,TGTGCCAGCAGCCAAAATCCCACTGTGAACACCGGGGAGCTGTTTTTT
-,TRBD1,TRBJ1-2,TRBV12-3/TRBV12-4,13,CASSPGQGNGYTF,TGTGCCAGCAGTCCCGGACAGGGGAATGGCTACACCTTC
-,TRBD2,TRBJ2-3,TRBV5-1,12,CASSLVGEGQYF,TGCGCCAGCAGCTTGGTAGGGGAGGGGCAGTATTTT
-,TRBD2,TRBJ2-7,TRBV10-3,17,CAISSGLAGEMAYEQYF,TGTGCCATCAGCTCGGGACTAGCGGGAGAAATGGCCTACGAGCAGTACTTC